This T cell receptor beta chain was sequenced during a study of OX40 agonist ivuxolimab in advanced cancers. Patients who had autoimmune disease history or got systemic immunosuppression were left out. Drawing of blood for sampling happened at baseline, at cycle 4 day 1, and at cycle 7 day 1. The J segment lost 1 base and the V segment lost 7 bases, leaving 2 bases of the junction unmatched. Per the germline V gene, CDR1 is SNHLY and CDR2 is FYNNEI. The CDR3 has 15 residues. This clone was detected once. Clones were sequenced by immunoSEQ multiplex PCR, and TCRdb holds only the in-frame ones, with some missing. Found here are some 100,000 clones, around 84% of them singletons; the top ten hold around 2%.

The genes are TRBV2 and TRBJ2-5; the match to TRBD2 covers 14 bases. The clonotype was recovered from an adult with an advanced solid tumor such as melanoma, head and neck, liver or kidney cancer. This material consisted of CD4+ or CD8+ T cells sorted from blood, taken in a trial of the OX40 agonist ivuxolimab. The CDR3 region is CASTGTSGSQETQYF. The CDR3 coding sequence is TGTGCCAGCACCGGGACTAGCGGGAGCCAAGAGACCCAGTACTTC.